The present T cell receptor (beta chain) was sequenced within a study of blood T cells in healthy people across ages. For the second PCR, which ran for 7 to 11 cycles, a sample-barcoded 5' primer and a J-beta primer mix were used. TCRdb used MiXCR to reprocess the 5' RACE reads, holding one entry per CDR3 protein. The data show roughly 800,000 distinct CDR3 sequences, about three fifths seen once. Study results and limitations: The diversity estimates, figures obtained from one million T cells, were considered underestimates.

To note about this clonotype: Its specificity is unknown.

CDR1 is SQVTM and CDR2 is ANQGSEA in the germline V gene. V lost 7 bases and J 4 bases, leaving 13 bases between the germline ends. The CDR3 extends over 12 amino acids. This chain uses TRBV29-1 with TRBJ1-2; D is unclear. This receptor was obtained from a man aged 25 to 40 in good health. Sample: blood. The CDR3 DNA is TGCAGCGAGCGGCGGGCCGGCTATGGCTACACCTTC. Its translation is CSERRAGYGYTF.